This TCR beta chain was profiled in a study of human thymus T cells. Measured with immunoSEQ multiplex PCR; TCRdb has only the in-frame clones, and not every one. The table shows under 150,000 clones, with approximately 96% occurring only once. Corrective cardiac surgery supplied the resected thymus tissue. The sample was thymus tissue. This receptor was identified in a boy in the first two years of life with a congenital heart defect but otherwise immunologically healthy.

The CDR3 spells CASSFAGGAPGELFF. The CDR3 DNA reads as TGTGCCAGCAGCTTCGCCGGGGGGGCTCCCGGGGAGCTGTTTTTT. The genes are TRBV11-2 and TRBJ2-2; 8 positions agree with TRBD2. V shed 3 bases, J shed 6 bases, and the junction held 6 bases outside the gene matches. Germline V CDR1 and CDR2: SGHAT, FQNNGV. The CDR3 runs 15 residues.